Listed below are T cell receptor beta chains from one sample, sequenced in a study of T-cell reconstitution after alpha-beta-depleted transplantation in children. One entry per CDR3 protein results from TCRdb running MiXCR on the PCR reads. The profile covers around 600,000 distinct CDR3 sequences, with 20% to 25% appearing a single time and roughly 14% taken by the ten largest. Source: PBMCs, mostly from graft donor cells, taken 360 days after TCRalphabeta/CD19-depleted stem cell transplant. Source of these receptors: a boy under two years old who had a stem cell transplant for acute myeloid leukemia, so the T cells may come from the graft donor. Both conserved end residues are part of each CDR3. The order of the fields is clone size, V gene, D gene, J gene, CDR3 DNA, CDR3 protein. The D gene is left open where the match is weak. The size field is filled for only some rows; it gives once, few, many or a size class.

clone_size: few
v_call: TRBV20-1
d_call: -
j_call: TRBJ2-1
cdr3_nt: TGCAGTGCTAGAAAATCTCTTCCCCCCTCCTACAATGAGCAGTTCTTC
cdr3_aa: CSARKSLPPSYNEQFF

clone_size: many
v_call: TRBV3-1
d_call: TRBD1
j_call: TRBJ2-3
cdr3_nt: TGTGCCAGCAGCCAAGAAGACTCGGGACAGGGTATCGCAGATACGCAGTATTTT
cdr3_aa: CASSQEDSGQGIADTQYF

clone_size: few
v_call: TRBV6-2/TRBV6-3
d_call: -
j_call: TRBJ2-7
cdr3_nt: TGTGCCACCGTCCCCGCAGGGAAGTGGGACTACGAGCAGTACTTC
cdr3_aa: CATVPAGKWDYEQYF

clone_size: -
v_call: TRBV20-1
d_call: TRBD1
j_call: TRBJ2-3
cdr3_nt: TGCAGTGCTAGAGATGACAGGGGGAGGACAGATACGCAGTATTTT
cdr3_aa: CSARDDRGRTDTQYF

clone_size: -
v_call: TRBV12-3/TRBV12-4
d_call: TRBD2
j_call: TRBJ2-5
cdr3_nt: TGTGCCAGCAGTTTAGCGGCGGGGGGGCCGGTGGAGACCCAGTACTTC
cdr3_aa: CASSLAAGGPVETQYF

clone_size: few
v_call: TRBV12-3/TRBV12-4
d_call: -
j_call: TRBJ2-1
cdr3_nt: TGTGCCAGCAGTTTATTTGTGTACGAGCAGTTCTTC
cdr3_aa: CASSLFVYEQFF

clone_size: many
v_call: TRBV7-8
d_call: -
j_call: TRBJ2-5
cdr3_nt: TGTGCCAGCAGCCCTTACCCACGCAGGGGAGAGACCCAGTACTTC
cdr3_aa: CASSPYPRRGETQYF

clone_size: -
v_call: TRBV7-2
d_call: -
j_call: TRBJ2-1
cdr3_nt: TGTGCCAGCAGCTTATTAGGGTGGGGCAATGAGCAGTTCTTC
cdr3_aa: CASSLLGWGNEQFF

clone_size: -
v_call: TRBV9
d_call: -
j_call: TRBJ1-4
cdr3_nt: TGTGCCAGCAGCGCAGGGATCGCCGATGAAAAACTGTTTTTT
cdr3_aa: CASSAGIADEKLFF

clone_size: -
v_call: TRBV6-2/TRBV6-3
d_call: -
j_call: TRBJ1-5
cdr3_nt: TGTGCCAGCAAGGGCACCCTCCCACCCGGTCCCCTTTTAGGCAGAAATCAGCCCCAGCATTTT
cdr3_aa: CASKGTLPPGPLLGRNQPQHF